Listed here are 20 T cell receptor beta chains from one sample, sequenced in a study of Ad26.COV2.S vaccination and SARS-CoV-2 variants. Sequencing was performed with immunoSEQ multiplex PCR; in TCRdb, only in-frame clones are kept and a portion is missing. The sample carries hundreds of thousands of clones, about 90% recorded once. Specified treatment: around 19 received Ad26.COV2.S at low or high dose, single or two shots; 5 received placebo; per-sample allocation not given. Collection of the samples took place on day 63 after the first injection of vaccine or placebo. The input for sequencing was peripheral blood, taken in a trial of Ad26.COV2.S vaccine versus placebo. The receptors stem from a person aged 18-60 years who received the Ad26.COV2.S COVID-19 vaccine or a placebo.

This clone was observed a single time. CDR3 loop: CASSLRGFNEQYF. CDR3 in DNA: TGTGCCAGCAGTTTAAGAGGGTTCAACGAGCAGTACTTC. J is TRBJ2-7 and V is TRBV27; tentative D call: TRBD2 (5 bases). The germline gives CDR1 MNHEY, CDR2 SMNVEV (reference sequence). The CDR3 runs 13 residues. Trimming removed 2 bases at V and 5 bases at J, with 10 bases between.

The table lists this clone with a count of one. The rearrangement joins TRBV5-6 to TRBJ2-3; no reliable D call. V gave up 4 bases and J gave up 2 bases, with 8 bases separating them. Per germline, CDR1 SGHDT and CDR2 YYEEEE. The CDR3 totals 13 residues. The CDR3 coding sequence is TGTGCCAGCAGCCGGCCTCCCACAGATACGCAGTATTTT. Translating it yields CASSRPPTDTQYF. Variable domain in full (rest from reference TRBV5-6 and TRBJ2-3): DAGVTQSPTHLIKTRGQQVTLRCSPKSGHDTVSWYQQALGQGPQFIFQYYEEEERQRGNFPDRFSGHQFPNYSSELNVNALLLGDSALYLCASSRPPTDTQYFGPGTRLTVL.

The chain links TRBV7-9 to TRBJ2-5; 7 bases match TRBD2. V trimming: 8 bases; J trimming: 2 bases; junction bases outside the gene matches: 11. Germline CDR1 SEHNR, CDR2 FQNEAQ (reference sequence). This CDR3 has 15 residues. The CDR3 DNA reads TGTGCCAGCTCCCGGGCGGGGGTGTCTCAAGAGACCCAGTACTTC. Protein: CASSRAGVSQETQYF.

This rearrangement joins TRBV29-1 to TRBJ1-4; no reliable D call. Trimming took off 1 base at V and 12 bases at J, with 6 bases between the two ends. The CDR3 consists of 10 residues. Per germline, CDR1 SQVTM and CDR2 ANQGSEA. CDR3 nucleotides: TGCAGCGTTGAAGGATGGGAACTGTTTTTT. Its translation is CSVEGWELFF.

This chain connects TRBV30 to TRBJ1-5; 9 positions match TRBD1. Trimming at V came to 7 bases and at J to 4 bases, leaving 8 bases not matched to a gene. The CDR3 contains 14 residues. Germline-derived CDR1 and CDR2 are GTSNPN and SVGIG (reference sequence). The CDR3 region has the DNA TGTGCCTCCTCCCAAGGACAGGGGAATCAGCCCCAGCATTTT. It yields the protein CASSQGQGNQPQHF.

The V call is TRBV6-5, the J call TRBJ1-2, with D perhaps TRBD1 (5 bases). The CDR3 has 13 residues. V lost 2 bases and J lost 8, with 12 bases in between. Germline V gene sequence: CDR1 MNHEY, CDR2 SVGAGI. The CDR3 DNA follows: TGTGCCAGCAGTTACATTGGGACGTTCGGCTACACCTTC. The encoded protein is CASSYIGTFGYTF.

V and J are TRBV6-6 and TRBJ1-2; D unresolved. V shed 2 bases and J shed 7 bases, with 11 bases lying between them. The CDR3 totals 13 residues. Germline V gives CDR1 MNHNY, CDR2 SVGAGI (reference sequence). The CDR3 nucleotides read TGTGCCAGCAGTTACGAGGGATTGGGTGGCTACACCTTC. Translation gives CASSYEGLGGYTF.

CDR3 residues: CASSINRGGYNEQFF. CDR3 in DNA: TGTGCCAGCAGCATCAACCGGGGGGGCTACAATGAGCAGTTCTTC. The chain combines TRBV21-1 with TRBJ2-1; the table's D gene call, TRBD2, was not cross checked with the DNA. TRBV21-1 is a listed pseudogene. This CDR3 region has 15 residues.

This clone was counted once. The genes are TRBV12-2 and TRBJ1-6. TRBV12-2 is shown as a pseudogene. CDR3 length: 15 amino acids. The CDR3 sequence is CASRWHSGWNSPLHF. CDR3 DNA: TGTGCAAGTCGCTGGCACTCTGGGTGGAATTCACCCCTCCACTTT.

In DNA form, the CDR3 reads TGTGCCAGTAGTATCCAGGGGGCGCGTTATGGCTACACCTTC. Translating it yields CASSIQGARYGYTF. V usage is TRBV19 and J usage is TRBJ1-2, with 8 bases that match TRBD1. Unmatched junction bases numbered 5, after V lost 3 bases and J lost 5 bases. Looked up from germline, CDR1 is LNHDA and CDR2 is SQIVND (reference sequence). This CDR3 has 14 residues.

This sequence joins TRBV27 and TRBJ2-2, with D unresolved. V lost 6 bases to trimming and J lost 4 bases, with 18 bases between them. The CDR3 has 16 residues. In germline, CDR1 is MNHEY, CDR2 SMNVEV (reference sequence). CDR3 amino acids: CASSPSQAVTTGELFF. As DNA, the CDR3 is TGTGCCAGCAGCCCGTCGCAGGCGGTTACCACCGGGGAGCTGTTTTTT.

This sequence joins TRBV2 and TRBJ2-2, with D maybe TRBD2 (5 bases). Trimming removed 4 bases at V and 6 bases at J, with 15 bases between. The CDR3 contains 15 residues. CDR1 is SNHLY and CDR2 is FYNNEI in the germline V gene. The CDR3 nucleotides read TGTGCCAGCAGTGCCGGACCTGAGGGTTCCGGGGAGCTGTTTTTT. Translation: CASSAGPEGSGELFF.

This chain uses TRBV28 with TRBJ1-2, with TRBD1 identical over 7 bases. The CDR3 is 14 residues long. The germline gives CDR1 MDHEN, CDR2 SYDVKM. J lost 2 bases, V lost 7 bases, and 7 bases had no gene match. CDR3 sequence (DNA): TGTGCCAGCATGGGTTCGACAGGGAACTATGGCTACACCTTC. It codes for CASMGSTGNYGYTF.

The chain has TRBV2 and TRBJ2-3; D is perhaps TRBD1 (6 bases). CDR1 SNHLY and CDR2 FYNNEI come from the germline V gene. V dropped 6 bases and J dropped 5 bases, with 24 bases sitting between them. There are 17 residues in the CDR3. CDR3 loop: CASSLSPGHRREDTQYF. CDR3 sequence (DNA): TGTGCCAGCAGCCTATCTCCGGGACACCGACGGGAAGATACGCAGTATTTT. Full variable domain (outside the CDR3, taken from reference TRBV2 and TRBJ2-3): EPEVTQTPSHQVTQMGQEVILRCVPISNHLYFYWYRQILGQKVEFLVSFYNNEISEKSEIFDDQFSVERPDGSNFTLKIRSTKLEDSAMYFCASSLSPGHRREDTQYFGPGTRLTVL.

The chain couples TRBV20-1 to TRBJ2-7, with D perhaps TRBD1 (6 bases). This CDR3 spans 11 amino acids. Trimming removed 5 bases from V and 6 bases from J, with 11 bases in between. CDR1 is DFQATT, CDR2 SNEGSKA, per germline (reference sequence). CDR3: CSAFTGIEQYF. The CDR3 region has the DNA TGCAGTGCTTTCACAGGGATCGAGCAGTACTTC.

This clone was seen once. The gene calls are TRBV5-1 and TRBJ2-1; the match to TRBD2 covers 12 bases. Germline trimming cut 4 bases from V and 6 bases from J; bases unmatched to any gene: 5. The CDR3 runs 15 residues. CDR1 is SGHRS, CDR2 YFSETQ, per germline. CDR3 coding DNA: TGCGCCAGCAGCGCTAGCGGGGGGGTTTTCAATGAGCAGTTCTTC. It codes for CASSASGGVFNEQFF.

CDR3 sequence reads: CASSLPRQGRTEAFF. In nucleotides, the CDR3 is TGTGCCAGCAGCCTCCCCAGACAGGGAAGAACTGAAGCTTTCTTT. The genes are TRBV6-2 or TRBV6-3 and TRBJ1-1; TRBD1 matches at 7 bases. This CDR3 is built from 15 residues. Germline V lookup: CDR1 MNHEY, CDR2 SVGEGT. After removal of 6 bases from V and 5 bases from J, the junction contained 12 bases not matched to a gene.

A note on this clone: Other DNA sequences in this sample translate to the same CDR3. The J gene is TRBJ2-1, the V gene TRBV19, with TRBD2 matching 9 bases. The germline gives CDR1 LNHDA, CDR2 SQIVND (reference sequence). CDR3 length equals 14 residues. Trimming took 4 bases from V and 2 from J; bases not matched to a gene: 0. The CDR3 loop reads CASSSGGAYNEQFF. As DNA, the CDR3 is TGTGCCAGTAGTAGCGGGGGGGCCTACAATGAGCAGTTCTTC.

The gene calls are TRBV7-2 and TRBJ2-1; D is perhaps TRBD2 (6 bases). Germline CDR1 reads SGHTA; CDR2 reads FQGNSA. With 5 bases removed from V and 3 bases from J, the gap between germline ends came to 11 bases. The CDR3 totals 14 residues. The CDR3 DNA is TGTGCCAGCAGCCCGGGACTGAACTACAATGAGCAGTTCTTC. Protein product: CASSPGLNYNEQFF.

The chain uses TRBV5-4 and TRBJ2-1; 8 nucleotides line up with TRBD2. Unmatched junction bases numbered 8, after V lost 1 base and J lost 5 bases. The CDR3 length is 16 residues. The germline CDR1 and CDR2 sequences are SGHNT and YYREEE (reference sequence). The CDR3 DNA reads as TGTGCCAGCAGCTTGCCGGGGACTAGTTTACACAATGAGCAGTTCTTC. Protein product: CASSLPGTSLHNEQFF.